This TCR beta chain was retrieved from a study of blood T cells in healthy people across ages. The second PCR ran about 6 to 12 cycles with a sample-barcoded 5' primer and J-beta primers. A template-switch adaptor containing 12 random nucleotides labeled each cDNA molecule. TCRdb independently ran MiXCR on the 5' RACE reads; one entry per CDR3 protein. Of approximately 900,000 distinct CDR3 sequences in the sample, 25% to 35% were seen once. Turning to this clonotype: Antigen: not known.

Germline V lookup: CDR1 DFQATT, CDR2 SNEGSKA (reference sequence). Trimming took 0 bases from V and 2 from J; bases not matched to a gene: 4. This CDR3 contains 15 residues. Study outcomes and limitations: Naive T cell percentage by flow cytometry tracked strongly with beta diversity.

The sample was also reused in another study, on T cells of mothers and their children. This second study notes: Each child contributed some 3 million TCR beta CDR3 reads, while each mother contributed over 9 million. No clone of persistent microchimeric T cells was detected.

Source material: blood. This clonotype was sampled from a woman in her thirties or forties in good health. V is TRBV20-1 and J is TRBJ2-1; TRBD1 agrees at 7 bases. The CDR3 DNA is TGCAGTGCTAGAGATCCCGACAGGGCCTACAATGAGCAGTTCTTC. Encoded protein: CSARDPDRAYNEQFF.